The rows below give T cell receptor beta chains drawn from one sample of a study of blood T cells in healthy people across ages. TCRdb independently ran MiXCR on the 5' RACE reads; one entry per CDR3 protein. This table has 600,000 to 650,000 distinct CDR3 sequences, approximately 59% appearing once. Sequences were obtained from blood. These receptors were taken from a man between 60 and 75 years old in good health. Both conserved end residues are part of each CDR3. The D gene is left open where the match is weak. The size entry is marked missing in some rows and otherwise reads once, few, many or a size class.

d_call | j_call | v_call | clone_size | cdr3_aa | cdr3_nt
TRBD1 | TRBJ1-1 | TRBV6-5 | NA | CASSGLTGRRAFF | TGTGCCAGCAGTGGCCTGACAGGGCGGAGGGCTTTCTTT
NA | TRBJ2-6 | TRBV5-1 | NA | CASSRTASGANVLTF | TGCGCCAGCAGCCGGACGGCATCTGGGGCCAACGTCCTGACTTTC
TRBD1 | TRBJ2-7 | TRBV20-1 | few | CSAIKGAGRYEQYF | TGCAGTGCGATCAAGGGGGCAGGGCGGTACGAGCAGTACTTC
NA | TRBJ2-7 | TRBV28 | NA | CASSPGGPLGEQYF | TGTGCCAGCAGCCCCGGGGGACCTTTGGGCGAGCAGTACTTC
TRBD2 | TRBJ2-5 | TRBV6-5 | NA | CASSRGGAMSETQYF | TGTGCCAGCAGTCGCGGGGGGGCGATGTCAGAGACCCAGTACTTC
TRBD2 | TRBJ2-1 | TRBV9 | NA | CASSERLAGGPEQFF | TGTGCCAGCAGCGAAAGACTAGCGGGGGGGCCTGAGCAGTTCTTC
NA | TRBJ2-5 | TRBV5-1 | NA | CASSLGQGLAQETQYF | TGCGCCAGCAGCTTGGGGCAGGGTCTGGCCCAAGAGACCCAGTACTTC
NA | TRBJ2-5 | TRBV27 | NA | CASTSWGSQTQYF | TGTGCCAGCACCTCCTGGGGGAGTCAGACCCAGTACTTC
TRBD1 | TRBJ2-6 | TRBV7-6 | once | CASSSGTGSLLTF | TGTGCCAGCAGCTCCGGGACAGGATCCCTCCTGACTTTC
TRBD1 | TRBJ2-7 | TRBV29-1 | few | CSVVFGTGVYEQYF | TGCAGCGTTGTTTTTGGGACAGGGGTCTACGAGCAGTACTTC
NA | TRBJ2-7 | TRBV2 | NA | CASSERDGASYEQYF | TGTGCCAGCAGTGAAAGAGACGGCGCGAGTTACGAGCAGTACTTC
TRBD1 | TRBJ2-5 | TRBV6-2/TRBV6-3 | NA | CASGQQGEQYF | TGTGCCAGCGGACAGCAGGGGGAGCAGTACTTC
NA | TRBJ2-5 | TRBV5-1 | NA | CASSLVPSPETQYF | TGCGCCAGCAGCTTGGTACCCTCGCCGGAGACCCAGTACTTC
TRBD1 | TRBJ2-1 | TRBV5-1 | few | CASSNPGVTGYHNEQFF | TGCGCCAGCAGCAACCCAGGGGTGACAGGGTACCACAATGAGCAGTTCTTC
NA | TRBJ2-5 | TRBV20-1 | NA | CSVMGATQETQYF | TGCAGTGTAATGGGGGCCACTCAAGAGACCCAGTACTTC
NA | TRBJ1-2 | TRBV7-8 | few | CASSPAVGVGYFYGYTF | TGTGCCAGCAGCCCAGCTGTGGGGGTGGGATACTTCTATGGCTACACCTTC
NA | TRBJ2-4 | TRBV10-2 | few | CASSEGVKNIQYF | TGCGCCAGCAGTGAGGGCGTAAAAAACATTCAGTACTTC
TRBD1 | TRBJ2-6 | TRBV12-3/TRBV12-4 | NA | CASSVDRGPGANVLTF | TGTGCCAGCAGTGTGGACAGGGGGCCCGGGGCCAACGTCCTGACTTTC
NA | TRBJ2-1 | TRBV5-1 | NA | CASSLGPGIDEQFF | TGCGCCAGCAGCTTGGGCCCCGGAATAGATGAGCAGTTCTTC
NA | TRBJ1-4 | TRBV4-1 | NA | CASSQDAANEKLFF | TGCGCCAGCAGCCAAGATGCTGCTAATGAAAAACTGTTTTTT
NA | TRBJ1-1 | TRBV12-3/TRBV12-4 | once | CASRVGEGGAIFF | TGTGCCAGCAGGGTGGGGGAAGGGGGTGCAATTTTCTTT
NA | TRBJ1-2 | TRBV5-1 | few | CASSPGSLNYGYTF | TGCGCCAGCAGCCCGGGCAGCTTGAACTATGGCTACACCTTC
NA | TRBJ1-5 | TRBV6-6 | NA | CASSYTRGQPQHF | TGTGCCAGCAGTTACACCAGGGGTCAGCCCCAGCATTTT